This entry concerns a single T cell receptor beta chain. Its antigen is unknown. This sample is part of a study of OX40 agonist ivuxolimab in advanced cancers. Overall study: Enrolled patients in dose escalation had cancers that were hepatocellular carcinoma, melanoma, renal cell or head and neck cancer. At 65% to 85% male, the cohort had a mean age of 60 years, ranging from roughly 20 to 85. Three individuals attained partial responses, comprising one hepatocellular carcinoma case and two cutaneous melanoma cases.

Overall study results and limits: At doses 0.1 to 3.0 mg/kg, CD4+ and CD8+ clones expanded.

Sequencing used immunoSEQ multiplex PCR; TCRdb keeps in-frame clones, though not all of them. Among 75,000 to 100,000 clones, around 88% were seen once, and the ten largest hold roughly 0.52%. Trimming removed 0 bases at V and 5 bases at J, with 11 bases between. CDR1 SGHRS and CDR2 YFSETQ come from the germline V gene. The CDR3 sequence is 14 residues long. The chain joins TRBV5-1 to TRBJ1-2, with TRBD1 as a possible D gene (5 bases). Material: CD4+ or CD8+ T cells sorted from blood, obtained in a trial of the OX40 agonist ivuxolimab. This receptor was identified in an adult with an advanced solid tumor such as melanoma, head and neck, liver or kidney cancer. CDR3 sequence: CASSLGQGFYGYTF. CDR3 coding DNA: TGCGCCAGCAGCTTGGGGCAGGGCTTTTATGGCTACACCTTC.